The 6 T cell receptor beta chains below were found in one sample sequenced in a study of cytomegalovirus exposure and HLA in healthy donors. With 60 Vbeta and 13 Jbeta primers, the PCR was carried out. Repertoires were generated with immunoSEQ multiplex PCR, while TCRdb's copy carries only in-frame clones and drops some. The sample has 65,000 to 95,000 clones, roughly 82% seen once. The sample was PBMCs. Every receptor here comes from a man between 65 and 85 years old in good health and CMV-seronegative.

There are many counts of this clone. The chain has TRBV6-5 and TRBJ1-1; D remains ambiguous. Germline V CDR1 and CDR2: MNHEY, SVGAGI. The CDR3 has 10 amino acids. The V end was cut by 8 bases, the J end by 8 bases, with 9 bases between. CDR3: CASGPGEAFF. CDR3 in DNA: TGTGCCAGCGGTCCGGGAGAAGCTTTCTTT.

This clone has a handful of counts. The rearrangement uses TRBV5-1 and TRBJ1-1, with a possible D match to TRBD1 (5 bases). CDR1 and CDR2 from the germline V gene are SGHRS and YFSETQ. The CDR3 consists of 14 residues. Trimming took off 3 bases at V and 4 bases at J, with 13 bases between the two ends. The CDR3 DNA follows: TGCGCCAGCAGCTCTTCAGGGTCCGGCACTGAAGCTTTCTTT. Protein: CASSSSGSGTEAFF.

The V call is TRBV14, the J call TRBJ2-2; 8 positions agree with TRBD2. This CDR3 has 15 amino acids. The V segment lost 3 bases and the J segment 1 base; nucleotides outside the gene matches: 1. Germline values: CDR1 SGHDN, CDR2 FVKESK. In DNA, the CDR3 is TGTGCCAGCAGCCACGCGGGAGGGAACACCGGGGAGCTGTTTTTT. Its translation is CASSHAGGNTGELFF.

The chain combines TRBV20-1 with TRBJ2-5, with TRBD2 matching over 7 bases. The CDR3 contains 11 residues. CDR1 is DFQATT, CDR2 SNEGSKA, per germline (reference sequence). The CDR3 DNA follows: TGCAGCGTGCGGGAGTGGCAGACCCAGTACTTC. Translating gives CSVREWQTQYF.

For the CDR3, the DNA is TGTGCCTGGTCGACAGGGACTGGAAACACCATATATTTT. Translated: CAWSTGTGNTIYF. The rearrangement links TRBV30 to TRBJ1-3, with TRBD1 identical over 7 bases. The junction had 3 bases not matched to a gene; V was cut back by 5 bases and J by 2 bases. The germline V gene has CDR1 GTSNPN and CDR2 SVGIG (reference sequence). This CDR3 contains 13 residues.

This clone was seen only a few times. CDR3 in amino acids: CASSMGTSSFGEQFF. The CDR3 coding sequence is TGTGCCAGTAGTATGGGAACTAGCTCTTTTGGTGAGCAGTTCTTC. The chain carries TRBV19 and TRBJ2-1, with D possibly matching TRBD2 (6 bases). The V end lost 3 bases, the J end lost 9 bases, and 18 bases lay between the germline ends. Germline V CDR1 and CDR2: LNHDA, SQIVND (reference sequence). This CDR3 contains 15 residues.